This T cell receptor beta chain was documented in a study of patients and donors after allogeneic stem cell transplantation. The length of the CDR3 is 16 residues. Germline assignment: CDR1 MDHEN and CDR2 SYDVKM. V was trimmed by 6 bases and J by 3 bases, leaving 20 bases between them. One entry per CDR3 protein, called by TCRdb with MiXCR from the RT-PCR reads. The sample includes around 200,000 distinct CDR3 sequences, 38% of them seen just once. This sequence originates from a human donor who was either an allogeneic HSCT recipient or a stem cell or donor lymphocyte infusion donor (not recorded which). It is not recorded whose cells these are; they may come from a transplant donor. The sample was blood, either unsorted or a sorted T cell fraction (not recorded which). The chain is built from TRBV28 and TRBJ1-2, with D possibly matching TRBD1 (5 bases). CDR3 sequence reads: CASSSPRDAGDYGYTF. For the CDR3, the DNA is TGTGCCAGCAGCTCCCCCCGGGACGCCGGGGACTATGGCTACACCTTC.